A single sample gave rise to the 31 T cell receptor beta chains below, sequenced in a study of blood T cell repertoires in COVID-19. Some clones are missing from TCRdb's copy, which holds only in-frame ones; the method was immunoSEQ multiplex PCR. The table lists about 90,000 clones, approximately 80% of them singletons. The sample consisted of peripheral blood. These receptor sequences come from an elderly woman with acute or convalescent COVID-19.

The genes are TRBV6-6 and TRBJ1-1; D is ambiguous. With 2 bases removed from V and 0 bases from J, the gap between germline ends came to 10 bases. Germline V lookup: CDR1 MNHNY, CDR2 SVGAGI (reference sequence). This CDR3 region has 15 residues. The CDR3 nucleotides are TGTGCCAGCAGTTACGAGCCCCAGGTGAACACTGAAGCTTTCTTT. Residues: CASSYEPQVNTEAFF.

This clone was observed a few times. The chain joins TRBV7-2 to TRBJ2-1; the D is unclear. V was pared by 5 bases and J by 6 bases, with 14 bases between. CDR1 is SGHTA and CDR2 is FQGNSA in the germline V gene. This CDR3 region has 14 residues. CDR3 protein: CASSPQRGRNEQFF. The CDR3 bases are TGTGCCAGCAGCCCCCAGAGAGGCCGCAATGAGCAGTTCTTC.

The gene calls are TRBV6-5 and TRBJ2-3, with 9 bases identical to TRBD2. The CDR3 runs 15 residues. Germline V gene lookup returns CDR1 MNHEY and CDR2 SVGAGI. After removal of 3 bases from V and 4 bases from J, the junction contained 5 bases not matched to a gene. This chain's CDR3 is CASSYSGSAADTQYF. Here the CDR3 DNA reads TGTGCCAGCAGTTATAGCGGGAGTGCTGCAGATACGCAGTATTTT.

This clone came up once. The chain carries TRBV19 and TRBJ1-3; TRBD1 aligns across 10 bases. The germline V gene has CDR1 LNHDA and CDR2 SQIVND (reference sequence). The CDR3 totals 15 residues. The ends lost 5 bases at V and 4 bases at J; junction bases unmatched: 5. The CDR3 is CASSRGTGDGNTIYF. Written as DNA, the CDR3 is TGTGCCAGTAGTCGAGGGACAGGGGACGGAAACACCATATATTTT.

A note on this clone: A junction end diverges from the germline sequence, so it may reflect a read error. V gene TRBV6-5 combines with J gene TRBJ2-7, with D uncertain. CDR1 and CDR2 (germline): MNHEY, SVGAGI. The CDR3 is made up of 15 amino acids. CDR3 sequence reads: CAGSYSRGSTYEQYF. In nucleotides, the CDR3 is TGTGCCGGCAGTTACTCGCGTGGTTCCACCTACGAGCAGTACTTC.

The CDR3 DNA reads TGTGCCAGCAGCCAACCCCTGGGACTAGGGAGCACAGATACGCAGTATTTT. It yields the protein CASSQPLGLGSTDTQYF. The rearrangement links TRBV14 to TRBJ2-3; 8 positions agree with TRBD2. V lost 2 bases, J lost 0 bases, and 7 bases stayed unmatched. The CDR3 has 17 residues. Germline V lookup: CDR1 SGHDN, CDR2 FVKESK.

CDR3 amino acids: CASSSPVPPEAFF. The CDR3 DNA sequence: TGTGCCAGCAGTTCTCCAGTCCCCCCTGAAGCTTTCTTT. The chain recombines TRBV6-2 or TRBV6-3 with TRBJ1-1; D unresolved. V shed 4 bases and J shed 6 bases, with 12 bases lying between them. Germline CDR1 and CDR2: MNHEY and SVGEGT. The CDR3 covers 13 residues.

The V call is TRBV7-3, the J call TRBJ2-3, with TRBD2 matching over 7 bases. The V and J ends lost 3 bases and 2 bases, in that order; junction bases with no gene match: 11. CDR1 is SGHTA and CDR2 is FQGTGA in the germline V gene. There are 17 residues in the CDR3. CDR3 amino acids: CASSFLPRGVDTDTQYF. Written as DNA, the CDR3 is TGTGCCAGCAGCTTTCTCCCCCGGGGGGTTGACACAGATACGCAGTATTTT.

The V gene is TRBV12-3 or TRBV12-4, the J gene TRBJ2-5; 7 bases are a match to TRBD2. The CDR3 runs to 13 residues. J was trimmed by 2 bases and V by 10 bases; bases with no gene match: 7. The CDR3 reads CATRSGAQETQYF. CDR3 nucleotides: TGTGCCACTAGAAGCGGGGCTCAAGAGACCCAGTACTTC.

This chain links TRBV2 with TRBJ2-1; TRBD2 aligns across 8 bases. V was clipped by 3 bases and J by 6 bases; unmatched bases: 4. CDR3 length equals 14 residues. The germline gives CDR1 SNHLY, CDR2 FYNNEI. The CDR3 here is CASSEGLGSNEQFF. The CDR3 bases are TGTGCCAGCAGTGAGGGACTAGGATCCAATGAGCAGTTCTTC.

DNA for the CDR3: TGCGCCAGCAACCCCAACCCTAGCGGGGCGAACACCGGGGAGCTGTTTTTT. This codes for CASNPNPSGANTGELFF. The chain links TRBV4-1 to TRBJ2-2, with 9 bases that match TRBD2. This CDR3 has 17 amino acids. V was pared by 7 bases and J by 0 bases, with 9 bases of the junction left unmatched. CDR1 is MGHRA and CDR2 is YSYEKL in the germline V gene.

This chain connects TRBV6-5 to TRBJ1-1, with 8 bases that match TRBD1. CDR3 length: 16 amino acids. V lost 2 bases, J lost 0 bases, and 5 bases stayed unmatched. CDR1 MNHEY and CDR2 SVGAGI come from the germline V gene. DNA for the CDR3: TGTGCCAGCAGTTACGGACAGGGAAGGGTGAACACTGAAGCTTTCTTT. Translating gives CASSYGQGRVNTEAFF.

The chain recombines TRBV7-9 with TRBJ2-1; 14 bases are a match to TRBD2. CDR3 size: 15 residues. Looked up from germline, CDR1 is SEHNR and CDR2 is FQNEAQ (reference sequence). The J segment lost 13 bases and the V segment lost 2 bases, leaving 7 bases of the junction unmatched. DNA for the CDR3: TGTGCCAGCAGCTTACCCGGGACTAGCGGGAGAATTCAGTTCTTC. Residues: CASSLPGTSGRIQFF.

The chain employs TRBV13 and TRBJ2-7, with TRBD1 as a possible D gene (5 bases). Per germline, CDR1 PRHDT and CDR2 FYEKMQ (reference sequence). The CDR3 contains 14 residues. With 2 bases removed from V and 3 bases from J, the gap between germline ends came to 11 bases. In nucleotides, the CDR3 is TGTGCCAGCAGCTTAATGGGGCGAGTCTACGAGCAGTACTTC. It specifies CASSLMGRVYEQYF.

This chain uses TRBV7-9 with TRBJ2-1, with 10 bases matching TRBD1. CDR1 SEHNR and CDR2 FQNEAQ come from the germline V gene (reference sequence). The junction had 9 bases not matched to a gene; V was cut back by 4 bases and J by 9 bases. This CDR3 has 15 residues. The CDR3 nucleotides read TGTGCCAGCAGCTGGGGCGACAGGGGGCTAGGTGAGCAGTTCTTC. This translates into CASSWGDRGLGEQFF.

This chain uses TRBV5-8 with TRBJ2-7; 9 bases are shared with TRBD1. Looked up from germline, CDR1 is SGHTS and CDR2 is YDEGEE. Losses at the gene ends were 2 bases for V and 7 bases for J; bases not matched to a gene: 13. There are 16 residues in the CDR3. The CDR3 DNA sequence: TGTGCCAGCAGCTTAGGGTCCGGGACAGGGAGTTGGGAGCAGTACTTC. Translated: CASSLGSGTGSWEQYF.

The rearrangement joins TRBV7-3 to TRBJ2-3; TRBD2 is a possible D gene (6 bases). The CDR3 has 17 amino acids. V lost 1 base to trimming and J lost 5 bases, with 19 bases between them. The germline V gene has CDR1 SGHTA and CDR2 FQGTGA. The CDR3 protein is CASSLRGLSPPLDTQYF. In DNA, the CDR3 is TGTGCCAGCAGCTTAAGGGGACTTAGCCCCCCCCTAGATACGCAGTATTTT.

The rearrangement joins TRBV6-2 or TRBV6-3 to TRBJ1-6; 7 bases map to TRBD1. Trimming at V came to 5 bases and at J to 8 bases, leaving 6 bases not matched to a gene. The length of the CDR3 is 14 residues. CDR1 is MNHEY, CDR2 SVGEGT, per germline. CDR3 coding DNA: TGTGCCAGCAGTCTCCGGGACAGAGATTCACCCCTCCACTTT. It is translated as CASSLRDRDSPLHF.

This clone was seen more than once but under ten times. The genes are TRBV5-5 and TRBJ2-3, with 8 bases fitting TRBD1. Trimming at V came to 5 bases and at J to 3 bases, leaving 5 bases not matched to a gene. This CDR3 region has 14 residues. CDR1 is SGHKS, CDR2 YYEKEE, per germline (reference sequence). CDR3 sequence: CASRGQDGTDTQYF. Written as DNA, the CDR3 is TGTGCCAGCAGGGGACAGGATGGGACAGATACGCAGTATTTT.

The V gene is TRBV30, the J gene TRBJ1-6; D gene ambiguous. The germline V gene encodes CDR1 GTSNPN and CDR2 SVGIG (reference sequence). This CDR3 contains 13 residues. The V gene lost 0 bases and the J gene lost 9 bases, with 9 bases spanning the gap. CDR3 bases: TGTGCCTGGAGTGTACGGGGAGCTTCACCCCTCCACTTT. Its translation is CAWSVRGASPLHF.

This clone was detected only a few times. One junction end does not reproduce the germline sequence, and a read error may be involved. The chain combines TRBV13 with TRBJ2-7; 7 bases are shared with TRBD1. This CDR3 is 15 amino acids long. Germline CDR1 reads PRHDT; CDR2 reads FYEKMQ (reference sequence). CDR3 sequence: CACRPTGVGLGEQYF. DNA of the CDR3: TGTGCCTGCAGGCCAACAGGGGTGGGGTTGGGGGAGCAGTACTTC.

The CDR3 nucleotides are TGCGCCAGCAGCTTGGCCGGGGGGGCCACTGAAGCTTTCTTT. It yields the protein CASSLAGGATEAFF. The chain is built from TRBV5-1 and TRBJ1-1; possible D gene TRBD1, 6 bases. CDR1 is SGHRS, CDR2 YFSETQ, per germline. This CDR3 comprises 14 residues. Trimming cost V 0 bases and J 4 bases, with 10 bases left between them.

The J gene is TRBJ2-1, the V gene TRBV4-1, with 12 bases identical to TRBD2. Trimming cost V 1 base and J 7 bases; bases outside gene matches: 17. CDR1 is MGHRA, CDR2 YSYEKL, per germline. The CDR3 length is 20 residues. This CDR3 is CASSQGATSGGRWRMNEQFF. The CDR3 nucleotides are TGCGCCAGCAGCCAAGGAGCGACTAGCGGGGGTCGATGGCGTATGAATGAGCAGTTCTTC.

This clone was detected only a few times. The chain carries TRBV28 and TRBJ2-3; a weak D match, TRBD2 (6 bases). Germline lookup yields CDR1 MDHEN and CDR2 SYDVKM. The CDR3 loop spans 18 amino acids. Trimming cost V 4 bases and J 2 bases, with 22 bases left between them. The chain's CDR3 is CASSSAPGTPTPTDTQYF. CDR3 DNA sequence: TGTGCCAGCAGTTCCGCGCCCGGGACTCCCACCCCCACAGATACGCAGTATTTT.

The chain employs TRBV7-8 and TRBJ2-5; TRBD2 matches at 10 bases. Trimming removed 3 bases from V and 4 bases from J; junction bases left unmatched: 2. CDR3 length: 14 residues. CDR1 SGHVS and CDR2 FQNEAQ come from the germline V gene. As DNA, the CDR3 is TGTGCCAGCAGCTTGGGACTAGCGAGAGAGACCCAGTACTTC. It specifies CASSLGLARETQYF.

The chain is built from TRBV3-1 (or the pseudogene TRBV3-2) and TRBJ2-1; D not certain. Germline values: CDR1 LGHDT, CDR2 YNNKEL (reference sequence). V lost 4 bases to trimming and J lost 10 bases, with 8 bases between them. The CDR3 is made up of 11 amino acids. CDR3 sequence reads: CASSPRLEQFF. In nucleotides, the CDR3 is TGTGCCAGCAGCCCACGGTTAGAGCAGTTCTTC.

V gene TRBV19 combines with J gene TRBJ2-7, with TRBD1 matching 8 bases. V was clipped by 5 bases and J by 5 bases; unmatched bases: 14. The CDR3 is 16 residues long. The germline CDR1 and CDR2 sequences are LNHDA and SQIVND (reference sequence). The CDR3, as DNA: TGTGCCAGTAGTCCAACTCCGCAGGGGGCGATCGACGAGCAGTACTTC. This codes for CASSPTPQGAIDEQYF.

The CDR3 is CASSVGASNTGELFF. Here the CDR3 DNA reads TGTGCCAGCAGCGTAGGAGCGAGTAACACCGGGGAGCTGTTTTTT. This sequence joins TRBV9 and TRBJ2-2; no definite D call. Trimming shortened V by 0 bases and J by 2 bases, and 8 bases separated the two germline ends. The germline V gene has CDR1 SGDLS and CDR2 YYNGEE. This CDR3 contains 15 residues.

The rearrangement joins TRBV11-3 to TRBJ1-3, with D perhaps matching TRBD1 (6 bases). This CDR3 spans 14 amino acids. V was cut by 8 bases and J by 1 base, with 12 bases left in between. Germline CDR1 SGHNT, CDR2 YENEEA. CDR3: CASPWGPSGNTIYF. Written as DNA, the CDR3 is TGTGCCAGCCCGTGGGGGCCGTCTGGAAACACCATATATTTT. The variable domain in full, with the rest retrieved from reference TRBV11-3 and TRBJ1-3, is EAGVVQSPRYKIIEKKQPVAFWCNPISGHNTLYWYLQNLGQGPELLIRYENEEAVDDSQLPKDRFSAERLKGVDSTLKIQPAELGDSAVYLCASPWGPSGNTIYFGEGSWLTVV.

The chain links TRBV30 to TRBJ2-6; D not resolved. The CDR3 has 15 amino acids. Trimming removed 2 bases from V and 2 bases from J, with 10 bases in between. Germline CDR1 is GTSNPN and CDR2 is SVGIG (reference sequence). The CDR3 spells CAWSSGYTGANVLTF. Here the CDR3 DNA reads TGTGCCTGGAGTTCGGGTTACACTGGGGCCAACGTCCTGACTTTC.

The rearrangement links TRBV15 to TRBJ1-5, with TRBD1 as a possible D gene (5 bases). Trimming cost V 0 bases and J 2 bases, with 8 bases left between them. Germline CDR1 and CDR2: LNHNV and YYDKDF (reference sequence). This CDR3 contains 15 residues. CDR3 bases: TGTGCCACCAGCAGAGAACAGGTACGCAATCAGCCCCAGCATTTT. Its translation: CATSREQVRNQPQHF.